This T cell receptor (beta chain) is drawn from a study of T cell repertoires in ileal Crohn's disease. At the level of the study: Postoperative therapy was given to about half: 11 thiopurines, about 20 anti-TNF agents.

Study findings and constraints: The median delay to postoperative endoscopy was approximately 7.5 months.

The V gene's germline CDR1 is MNHNY and CDR2 SVGAGI (reference sequence). Between the trimmed V and J ends, which lost 5 bases and 2 bases, there was a span of 12 bases. The CDR3 totals 14 residues. As concerns this clone: Antigen unknown.

Time point given: neoterminal ileum biopsy at postoperative endoscopy, about 6 months after surgery. Generated by immunoSEQ multiplex PCR, the TCRdb table keeps only in-frame clones and is missing some. The sample holds over 3,000 clones, about nine tenths seen once. The receptor was derived from an adult with Crohn's disease. The chain links TRBV6-6 to TRBJ1-1, with D possibly TRBD1 on 5 matching bases. Sequencing was done on a sample of ileal tissue. The CDR3 nucleotides read TGTGCCAGCAGTCCCCGACAGTTTAACACTGAAGCTTTCTTT. Its protein is CASSPRQFNTEAFF.